The 20 T cell receptor beta chains presented below share a single source sample, sequenced in a study of T cell responses to AZD1222 COVID-19 vaccine. Sequenced by immunoSEQ multiplex PCR; TCRdb stores in-frame clones only, minus some. Among about 110,000 clones listed, around 83% were seen once. Sequencing was performed on peripheral blood, taken on day 0 of AZD1222 vaccination. The receptors were sampled from an adult in good health.

V is TRBV9 and J is TRBJ2-7, with TRBD2 matching 9 bases. V dropped 3 bases and J dropped 5; count of bases not matched to a gene: 9. Germline CDR1 reads SGDLS; CDR2 reads YYNGEE. This CDR3 has 15 residues. CDR3 loop: CASSATQGLAHEQYF. CDR3 coding DNA: TGTGCCAGCAGCGCGACCCAGGGACTAGCCCACGAGCAGTACTTC.

This chain links TRBV6-5 with TRBJ2-2; the match to TRBD1 covers 7 bases. J gave up 6 bases and V 2 bases, and 3 bases lay outside the gene matches. The CDR3 totals 14 residues. The germline V gene encodes CDR1 MNHEY and CDR2 SVGAGI. CDR3 sequence reads: CASSYHDRAGELFF. CDR3 DNA: TGTGCCAGCAGTTACCATGACAGGGCCGGGGAGCTGTTTTTT.

V usage is TRBV19 and J usage is TRBJ2-2; either TRBD1 or TRBD2 may fit D (5 bases each). The germline V gene encodes CDR1 LNHDA and CDR2 SQIVND (reference sequence). V shed 5 bases and J shed 8 bases, with 15 bases lying between them. This CDR3 is built from 14 residues. CDR3 coding DNA: TGTGCCAGTAGTTTCCTAGAGGGGCAGGGGGAGCTGTTTTTT. It encodes CASSFLEGQGELFF.

The CDR3 sequence: CASSQGQGYGYTF. The CDR3 coding sequence is TGTGCCAGCAGCCAAGGACAGGGGTATGGCTACACCTTC. The chain recombines TRBV6-5 with TRBJ1-2; the match to TRBD1 covers 9 bases. Germline V gene sequence: CDR1 MNHEY, CDR2 SVGAGI. CDR3 size: 13 residues. V dropped 6 bases and J dropped 5; count of bases not matched to a gene: 4.

The chain combines TRBV5-1 with TRBJ2-2; 7 bases match TRBD1. V shed 4 bases, J shed 8 bases, and the junction held 5 bases outside the gene matches. The germline CDR1 and CDR2 sequences are SGHRS and YFSETQ. The length of the CDR3 is 13 residues. For the CDR3, the DNA is TGCGCCAGCAGCAGGGACAGCCAAGGGGAGCTGTTTTTT. Translation: CASSRDSQGELFF.

This sequence joins TRBV6-5 and TRBJ1-2; TRBD1 might be the D (5 bases). This CDR3 region has 15 residues. In germline, CDR1 is MNHEY, CDR2 SVGAGI. Trimming removed 2 bases from V and 1 base from J, with 11 bases in between. CDR3 amino acids: CASSYPSGLNYGYTF. The CDR3 nucleotides read TGTGCCAGCAGTTACCCGTCGGGGCTTAACTATGGCTACACCTTC.

The V gene is TRBV5-1, the J gene TRBJ1-3; D is undetermined. Germline assignment: CDR1 SGHRS and CDR2 YFSETQ. The CDR3 is made up of 15 amino acids. With 1 base removed from V and 13 bases from J, the gap between germline ends came to 21 bases. The CDR3 nucleotides are TGCGCCAGCAGCTTGACGGTGACCTCTGGAAAGGAGATATATTTT. Translating it yields CASSLTVTSGKEIYF.

The genes are TRBV5-1 and TRBJ2-1, with 8 bases matching TRBD1. Germline CDR1 reads SGHRS; CDR2 reads YFSETQ. With 4 bases clipped from V and 3 bases from J, the junction kept 6 bases outside the gene matches. CDR3 length: 15 amino acids. CDR3 region: CASSPQGALYNEQFF. The DNA of the CDR3 is TGCGCCAGCAGCCCGCAGGGGGCCCTCTACAATGAGCAGTTCTTC.

The V call is TRBV2, the J call TRBJ1-2, with 7 bases matching TRBD1. Germline V lookup: CDR1 SNHLY, CDR2 FYNNEI. V dropped 6 bases and J dropped 8; count of bases not matched to a gene: 6. CDR3 length: 12 residues. The CDR3 region is CASSGQVGGYTF. CDR3 sequence (DNA): TGTGCCAGCAGCGGACAGGTCGGGGGCTACACCTTC.

This clone appeared a single time. The chain has TRBV30 and TRBJ2-7; D is undetermined. The ends were cut back, 3 bases at V and 0 bases at J, with 15 bases in the middle. Germline V gene sequence: CDR1 GTSNPN, CDR2 SVGIG (reference sequence). This CDR3 has 15 residues. As DNA, the CDR3 is TGTGCCTGGAGCGGCAGGTTCACCGACTCCTACGAGCAGTACTTC. Encoded protein: CAWSGRFTDSYEQYF.

The chain has TRBV5-1 and TRBJ2-7; perhaps TRBD2 as D (6 bases). Germline values: CDR1 SGHRS, CDR2 YFSETQ. V shed 6 bases and J shed 4 bases, with 17 bases lying between them. The CDR3 loop spans 14 amino acids. This CDR3 is CASMEGGGEYEQYF. CDR3 sequence (DNA): TGCGCCAGCATGGAGGGAGGAGGGGAGTACGAGCAGTACTTC.

The chain joins TRBV11-2 to TRBJ1-2; D unresolved. Germline CDR1 and CDR2: SGHAT and FQNNGV. The CDR3 length is 13 residues. Trimming left V 2 bases short and J 2 bases short, with 6 bases between. This CDR3 reads CASSLYGNYGYTF. DNA for the CDR3: TGTGCCAGCAGCTTATACGGAAACTATGGCTACACCTTC.

The chain employs TRBV14 and TRBJ2-1; 9 bases fit TRBD1. The V and J ends lost 0 bases and 0 bases, in that order; junction bases with no gene match: 9. CDR1 and CDR2 (germline): SGHDN, FVKESK. The CDR3 extends over 19 amino acids. This CDR3 reads CASSQDGYAGQGSYNEQFF. The CDR3 bases are TGTGCCAGCAGCCAAGATGGATACGCGGGACAGGGCTCCTACAATGAGCAGTTCTTC.

The J gene is TRBJ2-3, the V gene TRBV4-1, with 8 bases fitting TRBD1. V was clipped by 4 bases and J by 1 base; unmatched bases: 4. CDR1 is MGHRA, CDR2 YSYEKL, per germline. The CDR3 runs to 15 residues. The CDR3 loop is CASSPDREGTDTQYF. Written as DNA, the CDR3 is TGCGCCAGCAGCCCGGACAGGGAGGGCACAGATACGCAGTATTTT.

The chain joins TRBV7-2 to TRBJ1-5; D is possibly TRBD1 (5 bases). Germline CDR1 reads SGHTA; CDR2 reads FQGNSA. Trimming removed 6 bases at V and 5 bases at J, with 11 bases between. CDR3 length: 13 amino acids. The CDR3 region has the DNA TGTGCCAGCAGTCCAGGGTTCGATCAGCCCCAGCATTTT. Encoded protein: CASSPGFDQPQHF.

The chain carries TRBV19 and TRBJ1-3, with 10 bases matching TRBD1. The CDR3 runs 14 residues. The germline V gene encodes CDR1 LNHDA and CDR2 SQIVND (reference sequence). Unmatched junction bases numbered 6, after V lost 9 bases and J lost 4 bases. The CDR3 loop reads CASLDRGRGNTIYF. The CDR3 DNA sequence: TGTGCCAGCCTAGACAGGGGGCGAGGAAACACCATATATTTT.

The chain employs TRBV29-1 and TRBJ1-1; weak D call: TRBD1 (6 bases). Germline V gene sequence: CDR1 SQVTM, CDR2 ANQGSEA. Trimming pared 1 base from V and 7 bases from J, leaving 13 bases between. This CDR3 region has 13 residues. This CDR3 is CSVEGRQVLEAFF. The CDR3 nucleotides read TGCAGCGTTGAAGGCCGACAGGTCCTTGAAGCTTTCTTT.

V gene TRBV2 combines with J gene TRBJ1-5; D gene unclear. The CDR3 extends over 12 amino acids. Germline CDR1 reads SNHLY; CDR2 reads FYNNEI. Trimming took 7 bases from V and 7 from J, leaving 11 bases between them. The CDR3 is CASNFGKQPQHF. CDR3 in DNA: TGTGCCAGCAATTTCGGGAAACAGCCCCAGCATTTT.

The chain is built from TRBV6-5 and TRBJ1-1; tentatively, D is TRBD1 (5 bases). The CDR3 runs 15 residues. V was pared by 6 bases and J by 7 bases, with 21 bases between. The germline V gene has CDR1 MNHEY and CDR2 SVGAGI. The CDR3 is CASRIADDRVNEAFF. CDR3 DNA sequence: TGTGCCAGCAGAATCGCGGACGACAGAGTAAATGAAGCTTTCTTT.

The chain uses TRBV20-1 and TRBJ2-1; D tentatively fits TRBD1 or TRBD2 (6 bases each). CDR1 and CDR2 (germline): DFQATT, SNEGSKA (reference sequence). This CDR3 contains 13 residues. V was cut by 3 bases and J by 8 bases, with 14 bases left in between. The CDR3 DNA sequence: TGCAGTGCTAGTGAGAGGGGGGTAGATGAGCAGTTCTTC. It encodes CSASERGVDEQFF.